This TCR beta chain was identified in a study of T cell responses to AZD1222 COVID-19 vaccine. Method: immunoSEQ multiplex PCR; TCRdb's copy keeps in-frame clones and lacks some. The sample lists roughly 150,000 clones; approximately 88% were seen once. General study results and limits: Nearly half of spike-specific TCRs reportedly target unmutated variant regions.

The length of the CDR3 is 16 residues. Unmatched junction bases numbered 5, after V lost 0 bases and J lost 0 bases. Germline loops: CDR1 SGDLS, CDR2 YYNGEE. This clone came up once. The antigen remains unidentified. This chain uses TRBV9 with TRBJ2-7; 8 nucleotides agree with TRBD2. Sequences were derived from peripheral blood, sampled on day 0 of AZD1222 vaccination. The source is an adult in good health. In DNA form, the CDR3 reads TGTGCCAGCAGCGTAGGAGTACGGGAGGGCTCCTACGAGCAGTACTTC. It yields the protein CASSVGVREGSYEQYF.